A single sample gave rise to the 23 T cell receptor beta chains below, sequenced in a study of pediatric ulcerative colitis. The protocol was immunoSEQ multiplex PCR, while the TCRdb copy is restricted to in-frame clones and leaves out a portion. Of tens of thousands of clones in the sample, around 86% were seen once. The sequencing input was blood. Receptors were obtained from a boy between 10 and 17 years old who was a control in a study of pediatric ulcerative colitis.

In the case of this clone: Its ends do not fully match the called genes, so a read error is possible. V is TRBV5-1 and J is TRBJ2-7; 7 bases map to TRBD1. Germline CDR1 is SGHRS and CDR2 is YFSETQ. This CDR3 spans 14 amino acids. CDR3 residues: CASSGMVGTAEINF. The CDR3 DNA follows: TGCGCCAGCAGCGGGATGGTCGGGACAGCAGAGATAAACTTC.

This sequence joins TRBV9 and TRBJ2-2; no clear D. CDR3 length: 15 amino acids. The V gene lost 0 bases and the J gene lost 5 bases, with 11 bases spanning the gap. Germline CDR1 is SGDLS and CDR2 is YYNGEE. In DNA form, the CDR3 reads TGTGCCAGCAGCGTAGGATTTTTCGAGACCGGGGAGCTGTTTTTT. Translation: CASSVGFFETGELFF.

This chain connects TRBV20-1 to TRBJ1-2; no clear D. Per germline, CDR1 DFQATT and CDR2 SNEGSKA (reference sequence). The CDR3 consists of 11 residues. V lost 6 bases and J lost 4, with 9 bases in between. Here the CDR3 DNA reads TGCAGTGCGGCAGCGTTCTATGGCTACACCTTC. Its protein is CSAAAFYGYTF.

The chain combines TRBV2 with TRBJ2-7; TRBD1 matches at 9 bases. The V gene's germline CDR1 is SNHLY and CDR2 FYNNEI. With 5 bases clipped from V and 6 bases from J, the junction kept 8 bases outside the gene matches. The CDR3 is made up of 14 amino acids. CDR3 DNA: TGTGCCAGCAGTAACCGGGACAGGGTAAGCGAGCAGTACTTC. It yields the protein CASSNRDRVSEQYF.

The chain carries TRBV9 and TRBJ2-7; D is ambiguous. The V gene's germline CDR1 is SGDLS and CDR2 YYNGEE. This CDR3 has 13 residues. V shed 0 bases and J shed 2 bases, with 6 bases lying between them. For the CDR3, the DNA is TGTGCCAGCAGCGTAGGTACGGCCTACGAGCAGTACTTC. This gives the protein CASSVGTAYEQYF.

This chain links TRBV7-8 with TRBJ2-5, with unresolved D. Trimming left V 5 bases short and J 4 bases short, with 8 bases between. This CDR3 has 12 residues. CDR1 is SGHVS, CDR2 FQNEAQ, per germline. The CDR3 is CASSQPLETQYF. The DNA for the CDR3 is TGTGCCAGCAGCCAACCCCTAGAGACCCAGTACTTC.

The J gene is TRBJ2-5, the V gene TRBV6-6, with D perhaps matching TRBD1 (6 bases). The V and J ends lost 11 bases and 5 bases respectively, with 18 bases between them. CDR1 and CDR2 (germline): MNHNY, SVGAGI (reference sequence). This CDR3 has 13 amino acids. CDR3 sequence (DNA): TGTGCCGGCGGGTCGGACAGCGGCGAGACCCAGTACTTC. It yields the protein CAGGSDSGETQYF.

V gene TRBV7-6 combines with J gene TRBJ2-2; no clear D. Per the germline V gene, CDR1 is SGHVS and CDR2 is FNYEAQ. The CDR3 totals 16 residues. The V end lost 2 bases, the J end lost 1 base, and 11 bases lay between the germline ends. The DNA of the CDR3 is TGTGCCAGCAGCTTATTTAGTGGGGAGAACACCGGGGAGCTGTTTTTT. Translated, it gives CASSLFSGENTGELFF.

The gene calls are TRBV14 and TRBJ2-1, with 8 bases identical to TRBD2. The junction had 1 base not matched to a gene; V was cut back by 4 bases and J by 11 bases. Germline CDR1 and CDR2: SGHDN and FVKESK. The CDR3 extends over 11 amino acids. The CDR3 nucleotides are TGTGCCAGCAGCCTTAGCGGGAAGCAGTTCTTC. Protein sequence: CASSLSGKQFF.

This chain links TRBV5-1 with TRBJ2-7; either TRBD1 or TRBD2 may supply D (5 bases each). V gave up 6 bases and J gave up 7 bases, with 17 bases separating them. CDR1 SGHRS and CDR2 YFSETQ come from the germline V gene. This CDR3 spans 13 amino acids. This CDR3 is CASTAGTTWEQYF. The CDR3 nucleotides read TGCGCCAGCACGGCCGGGACCACTTGGGAGCAGTACTTC.

The genes are TRBV25-1 and TRBJ1-1; no reliable D call. The V end was cut by 10 bases, the J end by 11 bases, with 17 bases between. Per germline, CDR1 MGHDK and CDR2 SYGVNS. This CDR3 has 11 residues. The CDR3 loop is CATQTLQSAFF. The CDR3 coding sequence is TGTGCCACTCAGACGCTCCAAAGTGCTTTCTTT.

The chain is built from TRBV5-1 and TRBJ2-2, with D unresolved. Germline CDR1 and CDR2: SGHRS and YFSETQ. The CDR3 runs to 15 residues. V shed 0 bases and J shed 4 bases, with 10 bases lying between them. CDR3 DNA: TGCGCCAGCAGCTTGGCCTTTCAGTTCACCGGGGAGCTGTTTTTT. Encoded protein: CASSLAFQFTGELFF.

V gene TRBV5-1 combines with J gene TRBJ2-3; TRBD1 might be the D (5 bases). The CDR3 length is 15 residues. Deletions cut 2 bases from V and 3 bases from J, with 13 bases between. CDR1 is SGHRS, CDR2 YFSETQ, per germline. CDR3 in DNA: TGCGCCAGCAGCTTCACAGGAGAAGCGACAGATACGCAGTATTTT. It yields the protein CASSFTGEATDTQYF.

The V gene is TRBV25-1, the J gene TRBJ2-6; 10 bases align to TRBD1. The V segment lost 3 bases and the J segment 0 bases; nucleotides outside the gene matches: 5. Germline loops: CDR1 MGHDK, CDR2 SYGVNS. The CDR3 contains 18 residues. As DNA, the CDR3 is TGTGCCAGCAGTGATTGGGGGACAGGGGTCTCTGGGGCCAACGTCCTGACTTTC. The encoded protein is CASSDWGTGVSGANVLTF.

V usage is TRBV7-3 and J usage is TRBJ2-5, with 9 bases aligning to TRBD1. This CDR3 is 13 amino acids long. Germline V lookup: CDR1 SGHTA, CDR2 FQGTGA. V lost 4 bases and J lost 5; bases outside the gene matches: 2. The DNA of the CDR3 is TGTGCCAGCAGCTACAGGGGGCGGGAGACCCAGTACTTC. Translation: CASSYRGRETQYF.

The chain combines TRBV19 with TRBJ2-3; no reliable D call. The germline V gene has CDR1 LNHDA and CDR2 SQIVND (reference sequence). V dropped 4 bases and J dropped 4 bases, with 9 bases sitting between them. The CDR3 covers 13 residues. The CDR3 is CASSNQAADTQYF. The CDR3 DNA follows: TGTGCCAGTAGTAACCAGGCGGCAGATACGCAGTATTTT.

V gene TRBV28 combines with J gene TRBJ1-2; TRBD1 might be the D (5 bases). CDR1 is MDHEN and CDR2 is SYDVKM in the germline V gene. This CDR3 is 14 amino acids long. Trimming left V 5 bases short and J 4 bases short, with 14 bases between. The CDR3 DNA follows: TGTGCCAGCAGTGCACCGGGACGGGGCTATGGCTACACCTTC. Protein product: CASSAPGRGYGYTF.

The chain employs TRBV6-1 and TRBJ2-7; TRBD1 matches at 8 bases. V was pared by 6 bases and J by 3 bases, with 7 bases of the junction left unmatched. Per germline, CDR1 MNHNS and CDR2 SASEGT. There are 14 residues in the CDR3. In DNA, the CDR3 is TGTGCCAGCAGAAGACAGGGGTGGATCTACGAGCAGTACTTC. It encodes CASRRQGWIYEQYF.

The J gene is TRBJ2-3, the V gene TRBV4-1, with 11 bases aligning to TRBD1. With V trimmed by 2 bases and J by 2 bases, 6 bases remained unmatched. Per germline, CDR1 MGHRA and CDR2 YSYEKL. The CDR3 consists of 17 residues. In DNA, the CDR3 is TGCGCCAGCAGCCAACCGGGACAGGGGGTGGCCACAGATACGCAGTATTTT. Protein product: CASSQPGQGVATDTQYF.

V and J are TRBV2 and TRBJ1-6; 10 bases line up with TRBD1. Trimming at V came to 8 bases and at J to 6 bases, leaving 13 bases not matched to a gene. Looked up from germline, CDR1 is SNHLY and CDR2 is FYNNEI. The CDR3 loop spans 17 amino acids. This CDR3 reads CASSQTGGAKTNSPLHF. CDR3 DNA: TGTGCCAGCTCCCAGACAGGGGGCGCTAAGACTAATTCACCCCTCCACTTT.

The chain recombines TRBV19 with TRBJ1-5; D gene unclear. CDR1 is LNHDA, CDR2 SQIVND, per germline (reference sequence). The ends were cut back, 3 bases at V and 3 bases at J, with 9 bases in the middle. This CDR3 region has 14 residues. This CDR3 is CASSIGRINQPQHF. For the CDR3, the DNA is TGTGCCAGTAGTATTGGACGGATCAATCAGCCCCAGCATTTT.

The chain joins TRBV28 to TRBJ2-7, with 9 positions matching TRBD2. Germline V CDR1 and CDR2: MDHEN, SYDVKM. The V and J ends lost 7 bases and 6 bases, in that order; junction bases with no gene match: 13. CDR3 length equals 15 residues. Written as DNA, the CDR3 is TGTGCCAGCACCCCAGGCGGGAGGGCCGTTCGCGAGCAGTACTTC. This translates into CASTPGGRAVREQYF.

The sample holds one count of this clone. The V call is TRBV6-1, the J call TRBJ2-1; 12 bases are shared with TRBD2. V was clipped by 3 bases and J by 7 bases; unmatched bases: 10. Germline V lookup: CDR1 MNHNS, CDR2 SASEGT. CDR3 length: 17 amino acids. For the CDR3, the DNA is TGTGCCAGCAGTGAGCGACTGGGACTAGCGGGCCGTAATGAGCAGTTCTTC. It yields the protein CASSERLGLAGRNEQFF.